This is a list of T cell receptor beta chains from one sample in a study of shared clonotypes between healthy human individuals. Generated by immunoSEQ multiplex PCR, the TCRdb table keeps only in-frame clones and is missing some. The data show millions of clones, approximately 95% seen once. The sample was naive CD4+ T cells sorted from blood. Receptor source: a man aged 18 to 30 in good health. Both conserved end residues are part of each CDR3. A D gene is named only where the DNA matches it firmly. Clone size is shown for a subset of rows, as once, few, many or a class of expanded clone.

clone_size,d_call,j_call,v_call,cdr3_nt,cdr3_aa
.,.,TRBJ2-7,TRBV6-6,TGTGCCAGCAGTAAGCAGGCCTACGAGCAGTACTTC,CASSKQAYEQYF
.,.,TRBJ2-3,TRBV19,TGTGCCAGTAGTGTTCCGGGGAGGGGGACAGATACGCAGTATTTT,CASSVPGRGTDTQYF
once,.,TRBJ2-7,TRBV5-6,TGTGCCAGCAGCTTTTACGGGACCTACGAGCAGTACTTC,CASSFYGTYEQYF
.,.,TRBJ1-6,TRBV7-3,TGTGCCAGCAGCTTGTACCGGGACGGAAATTCACCCCTCCACTTT,CASSLYRDGNSPLHF
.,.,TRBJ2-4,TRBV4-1,TGCGCCAGCAGCCAACAGGGTAACATTCAGTACTTC,CASSQQGNIQYF
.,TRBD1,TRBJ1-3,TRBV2,TGTGCCAGCAGTGCCCCCGGGACAGTATCTGGAAACACCATATATTTT,CASSAPGTVSGNTIYF
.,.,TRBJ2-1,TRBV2,TGTGCCAGCAGTGCAACAGGGATTCTTTACAATGAGCAGTTCTTC,CASSATGILYNEQFF
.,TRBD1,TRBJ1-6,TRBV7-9,TGTGCCAGCAGCCCCCGTGAGGGGGCCGATAATTCACCCCTCCACTTT,CASSPREGADNSPLHF
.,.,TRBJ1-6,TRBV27,TGTGCCTCGCAGGGCGGGGTTAATTCACCCCTCCACTTT,CASQGGVNSPLHF
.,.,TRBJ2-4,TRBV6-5,TGTGCCAGCAGGACCAAGAACATTCAGTACTTC,CASRTKNIQYF
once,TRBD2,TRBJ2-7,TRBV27,TGTGCCAGCAGACTAGCGGGAGACATCCACGAGCAGTACTTC,CASRLAGDIHEQYF
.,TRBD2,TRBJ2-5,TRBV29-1,TGCAGCGGTAGGGCGGGGGGGCTTCAAGAGACCCAGTACTTC,CSGRAGGLQETQYF
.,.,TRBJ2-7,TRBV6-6,TGTGCCAGCAGTTACCTACAACAGGGAGAGCAGTACTTC,CASSYLQQGEQYF
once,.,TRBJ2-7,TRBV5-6,TGTGCCAGCAGTCGAACACAGGGTATTCGCGAGCAGTACTTC,CASSRTQGIREQYF
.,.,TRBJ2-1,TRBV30,TGTGCCTGGAGTGTCGGCGATGAGCAGTTCTTC,CAWSVGDEQFF
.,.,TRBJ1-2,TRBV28,TGTGCCAGCACCCAACACGCCGGGCCCACGGGGGGCTACACCTTC,CASTQHAGPTGGYTF
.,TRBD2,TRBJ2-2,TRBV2,TGTGCTAGCGGGAGGGCCAAGAGCGGGGAGCTGTTTTTT,CASGRAKSGELFF
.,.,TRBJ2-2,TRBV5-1,TGCGCCAGCAGAGTGGAGGGGTACACCGGGGAGCTGTTTTTT,CASRVEGYTGELFF
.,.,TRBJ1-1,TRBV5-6,TGTGCCAGCAGCGGGACTGCCCTTACTGAAGCTTTCTTT,CASSGTALTEAFF
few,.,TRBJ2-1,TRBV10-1,TGCGCCAGCAGTGAGTCGTGGGATGAGCAGTTCTTC,CASSESWDEQFF
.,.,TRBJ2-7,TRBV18,TGTGCCAGCTCAACCGGGACCCAAAGCTCCTACGAGCAGTACTTC,CASSTGTQSSYEQYF
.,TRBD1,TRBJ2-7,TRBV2,TGTGCCAGCAGCACCGGGACAGGGGGCACCGAGCAGTACTTC,CASSTGTGGTEQYF
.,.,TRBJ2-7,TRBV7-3,TGTGCCAGCAGCTTAATGGCAGGGTCCCACGAGCAGTACTTC,CASSLMAGSHEQYF
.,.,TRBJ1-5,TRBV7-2,TGTGCCAGCAGCTTAGAGGCAGGGGGCAATCAGCCCCAGCATTTT,CASSLEAGGNQPQHF
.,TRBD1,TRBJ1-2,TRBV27,TGTGCCAGCAGTTATTCGACAGGGGGCCATTATGGCTACACCTTC,CASSYSTGGHYGYTF
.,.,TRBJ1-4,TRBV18,TGTGCCAGCTCACGGGGGACCTCTCCTGGAGAACTGTTTTTT,CASSRGTSPGELFF
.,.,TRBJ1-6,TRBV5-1,TGCGCCAGCATATTGTTCTCCTATAATTCACCCCTCCACTTT,CASILFSYNSPLHF
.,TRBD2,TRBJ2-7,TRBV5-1,TGCGCCAGCAGCTTGGCCACTAGCGGGAGAGACGAGCAGTACTTC,CASSLATSGRDEQYF
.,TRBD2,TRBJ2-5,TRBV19,TGTGCCAGCAGCACGGCGGGAGACTTTAAGACCCAGTACTTC,CASSTAGDFKTQYF
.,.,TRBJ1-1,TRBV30,TGTGCCTGGAGTGTAATTCCGAAGAACACTGAAGCTTTCTTT,CAWSVIPKNTEAFF
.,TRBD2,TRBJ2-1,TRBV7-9,TGTGCCAGCAGCTTCGCTAGCGGGAGCAAGAATGAGCAGTTCTTC,CASSFASGSKNEQFF
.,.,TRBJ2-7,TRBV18,TGTGCCAGCTCACCTGGTTCAGGGGCGGGCGAGCAGTACTTC,CASSPGSGAGEQYF
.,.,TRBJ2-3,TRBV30,TGTGCCTGGAGCCTCCGGCGGGGTAGCACAGATACGCAGTATTTT,CAWSLRRGSTDTQYF
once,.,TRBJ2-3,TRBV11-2,TGTGCCAGCAGCTTATCTTTTTCTGTTCGCACAGATACGCAGTATTTT,CASSLSFSVRTDTQYF
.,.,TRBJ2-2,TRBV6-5,TGTGCCAGCAGTTACTCGAGTGGCACCGGGGAGCTGTTTTTT,CASSYSSGTGELFF
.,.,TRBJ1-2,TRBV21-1,TGTGCCAGCAGCGAGGCGGCCCGGGGCTACACCTTC,CASSEAARGYTF
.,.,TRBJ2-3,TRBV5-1,TGCGCCAGCAGCATGGCCCCGACTGGAGGTGGAGATACGCAGTATTTT,CASSMAPTGGGDTQYF
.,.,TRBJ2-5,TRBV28,TGTGCCAGCAGAGACACACAAGAGACCCAGTACTTC,CASRDTQETQYF
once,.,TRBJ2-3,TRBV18,TGTGCCAGCTCACCGACCCCAGATACGCAGTATTTT,CASSPTPDTQYF
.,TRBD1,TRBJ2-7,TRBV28,TGTGCCAGCAGTTTAGTAGGACAGGGGAGAAGCGAGCAGTACTTC,CASSLVGQGRSEQYF
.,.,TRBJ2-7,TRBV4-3,TGCGCCAGCAGCCAAGATTTTACCGGGACCTACTCCTACGAGCAGTACTTC,CASSQDFTGTYSYEQYF
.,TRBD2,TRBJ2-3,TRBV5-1,TGCGCCAGCAGCTTTGCTAGCGGGAGGGCTAGCACAGATACGCAGTATTTT,CASSFASGRASTDTQYF
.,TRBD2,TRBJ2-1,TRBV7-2,TGTGCCAGCAGCTTAACCCGACTAGCGGGTCAAGGTGAGCAGTTCTTC,CASSLTRLAGQGEQFF
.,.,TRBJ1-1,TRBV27,TGTGCCAGCAGTTTAAGAGGACTGAACACTGAAGCTTTCTTT,CASSLRGLNTEAFF
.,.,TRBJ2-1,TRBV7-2,TGTGCCAGCAGCCTAAACAATGAGCAGTTCTTC,CASSLNNEQFF
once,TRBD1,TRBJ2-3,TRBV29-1,TGCAGCGCCTACGGGACAGCAGATACGCAGTATTTT,CSAYGTADTQYF
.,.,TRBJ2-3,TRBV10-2,TGCGCCAGCAGTGACCGCACAGATACGCAGTATTTT,CASSDRTDTQYF
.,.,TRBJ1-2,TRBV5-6,TGTGCCAGCAGCTTGACAGACTATGGCTACACCTTC,CASSLTDYGYTF
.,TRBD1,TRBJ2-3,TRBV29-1,TGCAGCGTACAGGGGGCAGGAGATACGCAGTATTTT,CSVQGAGDTQYF
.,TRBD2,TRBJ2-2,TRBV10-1,TGCGCCAGCAGAGCGGGGGGCCTGGGCACCGGGGAGCTGTTTTTT,CASRAGGLGTGELFF
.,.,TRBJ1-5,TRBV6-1,TGTGCCAGCAGTGAAGCGGCCAGGCAAGGGTATCAGCCCCAGCATTTT,CASSEAARQGYQPQHF
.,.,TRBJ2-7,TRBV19,TGTGCCAGTAGCCCCGGGCAGGGACGTACCTACGAGCAGTACTTC,CASSPGQGRTYEQYF
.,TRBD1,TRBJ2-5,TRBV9,TGTGCCAGCAGCGGCGGGACAGGGGGCGGGCAAGAGACCCAGTACTTC,CASSGGTGGGQETQYF
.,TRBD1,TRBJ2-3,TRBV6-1,TGTGCCAGTTCTGGCGGGGACAGGGGCACAGATACGCAGTATTTT,CASSGGDRGTDTQYF
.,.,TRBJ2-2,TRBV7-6,TGTGCCAGCAGCCCCCGCCCGGCGGGAATCACCGGGGAGCTGTTTTTT,CASSPRPAGITGELFF
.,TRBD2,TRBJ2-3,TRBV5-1,TGCGCCAGCAGCTTGGCCACTAGCGGGAGTTGGGATACGCAGTATTTT,CASSLATSGSWDTQYF
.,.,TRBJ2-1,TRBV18,TGTGCCAGCTCACTAAAGTCGGATGAGCAGTTCTTC,CASSLKSDEQFF